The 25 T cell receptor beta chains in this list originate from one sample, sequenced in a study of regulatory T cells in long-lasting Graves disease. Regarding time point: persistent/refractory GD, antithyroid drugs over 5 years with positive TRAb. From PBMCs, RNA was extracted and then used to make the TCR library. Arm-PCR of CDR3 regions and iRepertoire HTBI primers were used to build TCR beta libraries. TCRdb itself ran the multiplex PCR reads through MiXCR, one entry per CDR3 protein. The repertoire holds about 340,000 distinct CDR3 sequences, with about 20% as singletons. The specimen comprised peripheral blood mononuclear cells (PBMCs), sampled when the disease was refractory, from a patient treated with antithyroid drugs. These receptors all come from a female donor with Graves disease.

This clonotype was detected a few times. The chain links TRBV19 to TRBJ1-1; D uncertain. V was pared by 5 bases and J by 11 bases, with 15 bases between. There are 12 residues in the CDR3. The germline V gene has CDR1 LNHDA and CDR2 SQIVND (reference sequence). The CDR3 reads CASSLTSVKAFF. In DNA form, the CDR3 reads TGTGCCAGTAGTTTGACGTCGGTGAAGGCTTTCTTT.

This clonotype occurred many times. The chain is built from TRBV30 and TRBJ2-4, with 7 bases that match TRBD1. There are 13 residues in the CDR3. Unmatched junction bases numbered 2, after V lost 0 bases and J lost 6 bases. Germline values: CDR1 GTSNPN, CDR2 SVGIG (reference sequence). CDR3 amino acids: CAWSVDRRNIQYF. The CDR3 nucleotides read TGTGCCTGGAGTGTGGACAGGAGAAACATTCAGTACTTC. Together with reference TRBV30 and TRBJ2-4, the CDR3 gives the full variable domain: SQTIHQWPATLVQPVGSPLSLECTVEGTSNPNLYWYRQAAGRGLQLLFYSVGIGQISSEVPQNLSASRPQDRQFILSSKKLLLSDSGFYLCAWSVDRRNIQYFGAGTRLSVL.

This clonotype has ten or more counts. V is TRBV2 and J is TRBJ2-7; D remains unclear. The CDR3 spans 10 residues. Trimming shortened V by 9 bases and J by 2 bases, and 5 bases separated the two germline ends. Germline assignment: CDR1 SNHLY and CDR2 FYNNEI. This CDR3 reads CARTTYEQYF. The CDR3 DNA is TGTGCCAGAACTACCTACGAGCAGTACTTC.

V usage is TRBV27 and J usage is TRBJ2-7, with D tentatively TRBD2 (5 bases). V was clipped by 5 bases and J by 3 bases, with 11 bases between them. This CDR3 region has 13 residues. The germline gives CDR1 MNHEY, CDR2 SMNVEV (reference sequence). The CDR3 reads CASSPLEGYEQYF. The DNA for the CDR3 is TGTGCCAGCAGTCCCCTCGAGGGCTACGAGCAGTACTTC.

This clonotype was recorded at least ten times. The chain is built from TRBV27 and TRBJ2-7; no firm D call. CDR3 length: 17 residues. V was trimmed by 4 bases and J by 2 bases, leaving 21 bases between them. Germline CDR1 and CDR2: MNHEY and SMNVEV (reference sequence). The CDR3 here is CASSSQKADPRPYEQYF. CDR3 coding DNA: TGTGCCAGCAGTTCCCAAAAGGCCGACCCTAGGCCCTACGAGCAGTACTTC.

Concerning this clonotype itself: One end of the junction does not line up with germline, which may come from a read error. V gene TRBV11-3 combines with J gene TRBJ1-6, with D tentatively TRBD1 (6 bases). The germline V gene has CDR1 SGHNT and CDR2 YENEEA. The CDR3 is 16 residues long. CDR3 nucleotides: TGTGCCAGCAGCCCTCCGACAGGCCATACCAGTTCACCCCCCCACTTT. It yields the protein CASSPPTGHTSSPPHF.

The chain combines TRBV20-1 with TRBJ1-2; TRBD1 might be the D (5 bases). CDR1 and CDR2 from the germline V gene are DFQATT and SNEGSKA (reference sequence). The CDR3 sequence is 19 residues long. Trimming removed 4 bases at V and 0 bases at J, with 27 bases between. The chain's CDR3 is CSANPPARLRGVANYGYTF. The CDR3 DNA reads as TGCAGTGCTAACCCCCCTGCTCGTCTAAGAGGGGTAGCTAACTATGGCTACACCTTC.

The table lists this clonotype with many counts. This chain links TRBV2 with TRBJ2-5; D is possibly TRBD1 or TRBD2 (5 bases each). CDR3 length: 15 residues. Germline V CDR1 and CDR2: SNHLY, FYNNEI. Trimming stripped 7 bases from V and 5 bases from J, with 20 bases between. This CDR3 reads CASNPMGTARETQYF. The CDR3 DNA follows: TGTGCCAGCAACCCTATGGGGACCGCCAGGGAGACCCAGTACTTC.

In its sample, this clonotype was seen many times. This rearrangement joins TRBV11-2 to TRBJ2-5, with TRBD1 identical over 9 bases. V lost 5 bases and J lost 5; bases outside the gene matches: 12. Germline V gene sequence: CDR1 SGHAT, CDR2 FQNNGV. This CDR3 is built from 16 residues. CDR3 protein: CASSHLPGQGTETQYF. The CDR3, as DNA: TGTGCCAGCAGCCATCTTCCAGGACAGGGGACGGAGACCCAGTACTTC.

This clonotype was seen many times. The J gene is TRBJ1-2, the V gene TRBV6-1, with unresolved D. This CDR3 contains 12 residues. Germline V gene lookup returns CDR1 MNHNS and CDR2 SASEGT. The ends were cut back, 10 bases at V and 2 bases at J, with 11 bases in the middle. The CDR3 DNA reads TGTGCCACTTCGTCTGTCAACTATGGCTACACCTTC. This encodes CATSSVNYGYTF.

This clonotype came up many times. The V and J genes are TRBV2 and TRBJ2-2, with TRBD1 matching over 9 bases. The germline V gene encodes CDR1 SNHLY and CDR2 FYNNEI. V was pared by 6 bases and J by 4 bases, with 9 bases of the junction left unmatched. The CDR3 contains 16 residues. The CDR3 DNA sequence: TGTGCCAGCAGGCTCGAACAGGGGGCTGGCACCGGGGAGCTGTTTTTT. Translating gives CASRLEQGAGTGELFF.

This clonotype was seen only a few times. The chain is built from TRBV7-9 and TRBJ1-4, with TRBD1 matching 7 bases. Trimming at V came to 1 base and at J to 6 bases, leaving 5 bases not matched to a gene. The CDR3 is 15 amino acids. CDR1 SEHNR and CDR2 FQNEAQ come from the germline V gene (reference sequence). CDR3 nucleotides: TGTGCCAGCAGCTTAGAACAGGGGTTGTATGAAAAACTGTTTTTT. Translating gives CASSLEQGLYEKLFF.

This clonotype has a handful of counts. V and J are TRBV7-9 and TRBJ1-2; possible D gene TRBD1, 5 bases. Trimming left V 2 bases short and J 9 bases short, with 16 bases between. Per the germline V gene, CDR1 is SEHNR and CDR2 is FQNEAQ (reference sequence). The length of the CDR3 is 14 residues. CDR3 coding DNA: TGTGCCAGCAGCTTATTTCGGGACCTCGAAAGCTACACCTTC. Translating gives CASSLFRDLESYTF.

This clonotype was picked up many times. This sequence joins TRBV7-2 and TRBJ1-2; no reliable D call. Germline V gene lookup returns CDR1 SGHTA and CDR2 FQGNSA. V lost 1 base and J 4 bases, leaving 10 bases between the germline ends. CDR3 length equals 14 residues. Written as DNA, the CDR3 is TGTGCCAGCAGCTTAGAGGACGGCTTCTATGGCTACACCTTC. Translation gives CASSLEDGFYGYTF.

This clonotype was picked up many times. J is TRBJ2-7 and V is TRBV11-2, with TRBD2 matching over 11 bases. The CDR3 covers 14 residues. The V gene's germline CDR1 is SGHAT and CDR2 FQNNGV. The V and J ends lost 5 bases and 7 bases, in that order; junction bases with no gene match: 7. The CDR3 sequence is CASSPLAGGREQYF. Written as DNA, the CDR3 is TGTGCCAGCAGCCCTCTAGCGGGAGGTAGGGAGCAGTACTTC. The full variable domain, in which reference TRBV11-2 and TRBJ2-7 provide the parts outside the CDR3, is EAGVAQSPRYKIIEKRQSVAFWCNPISGHATLYWYQQILGQGPKLLIQFQNNGVVDDSQLPKDRFSAERLKGVDSTLKIQPAKLEDSAVYLCASSPLAGGREQYFGPGTRLTVT.

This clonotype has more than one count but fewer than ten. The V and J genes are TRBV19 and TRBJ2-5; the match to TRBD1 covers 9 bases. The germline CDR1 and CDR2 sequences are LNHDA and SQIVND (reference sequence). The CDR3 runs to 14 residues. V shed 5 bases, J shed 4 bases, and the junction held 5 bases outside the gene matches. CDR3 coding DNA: TGTGCCAGTAGTCCGTCGACAGGGGGAGAGACCCAGTACTTC. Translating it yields CASSPSTGGETQYF.

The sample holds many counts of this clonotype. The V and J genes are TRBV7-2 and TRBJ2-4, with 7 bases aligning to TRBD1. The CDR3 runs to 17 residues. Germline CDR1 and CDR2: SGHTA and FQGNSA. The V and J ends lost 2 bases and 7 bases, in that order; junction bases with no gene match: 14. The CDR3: CASSLSSRTGGRNIQYF. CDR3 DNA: TGTGCCAGCAGCTTATCCTCTCGGACAGGAGGTAGGAACATTCAGTACTTC.

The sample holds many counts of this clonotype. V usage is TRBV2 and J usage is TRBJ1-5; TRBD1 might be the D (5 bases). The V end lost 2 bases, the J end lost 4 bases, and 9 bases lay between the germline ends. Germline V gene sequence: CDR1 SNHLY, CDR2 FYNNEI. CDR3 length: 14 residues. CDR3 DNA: TGTGCCAGCAGTGAATGGGAGGGGAATCAGCCCCAGCATTTT. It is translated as CASSEWEGNQPQHF.

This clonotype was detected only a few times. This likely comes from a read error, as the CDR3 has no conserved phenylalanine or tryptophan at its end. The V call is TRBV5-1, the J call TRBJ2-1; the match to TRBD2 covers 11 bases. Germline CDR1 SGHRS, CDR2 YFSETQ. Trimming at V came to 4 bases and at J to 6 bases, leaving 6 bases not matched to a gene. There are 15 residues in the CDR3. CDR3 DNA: TGCGCCAGCAGCCTCGGACTAGCGGGTCTCAATGAGCAGTTCCTC. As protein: CASSLGLAGLNEQFL.

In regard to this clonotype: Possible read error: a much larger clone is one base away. CDR3 protein: CASSLAWGTSGRSYGQYF. The CDR3 DNA reads TGTGCCAGCAGCTTAGCGTGGGGGACTAGCGGGCGATCCTACGGGCAGTACTTC. The chain couples TRBV7-2 to TRBJ2-7; 12 bases align to TRBD2. Germline CDR1 and CDR2: SGHTA and FQGNSA. This CDR3 region has 18 residues.

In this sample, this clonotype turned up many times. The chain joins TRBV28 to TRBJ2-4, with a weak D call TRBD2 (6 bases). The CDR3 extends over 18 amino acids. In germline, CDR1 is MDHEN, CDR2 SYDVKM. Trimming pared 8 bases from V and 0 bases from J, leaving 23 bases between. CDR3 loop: CASSITGLGGLAKNIQYF. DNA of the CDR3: TGTGCCAGCTCAATTACGGGGTTGGGGGGACTAGCCAAAAACATTCAGTACTTC. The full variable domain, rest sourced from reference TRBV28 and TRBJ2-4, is DVKVTQSSRYLVKRTGEKVFLECVQDMDHENMFWYRQDPGLGLRLIYFSYDVKMKEKGDIPEGYSVSREKKERFSLILESASTNQTSMYLCASSITGLGGLAKNIQYFGAGTRLSVL.

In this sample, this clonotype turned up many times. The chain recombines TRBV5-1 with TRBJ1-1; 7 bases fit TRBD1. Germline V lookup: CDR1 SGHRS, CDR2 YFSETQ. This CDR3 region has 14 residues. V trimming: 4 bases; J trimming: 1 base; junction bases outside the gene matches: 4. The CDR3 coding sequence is TGCGCCAGCAGCCGGGACAGAGGGAACACTGAAGCTTTCTTT. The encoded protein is CASSRDRGNTEAFF.

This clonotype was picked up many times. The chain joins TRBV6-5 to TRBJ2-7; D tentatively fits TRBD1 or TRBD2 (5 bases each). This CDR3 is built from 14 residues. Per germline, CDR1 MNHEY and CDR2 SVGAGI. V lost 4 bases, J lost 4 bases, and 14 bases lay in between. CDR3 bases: TGTGCCAGCAGTTTGAACAATGGGGGATACGAGCAGTACTTC. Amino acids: CASSLNNGGYEQYF.

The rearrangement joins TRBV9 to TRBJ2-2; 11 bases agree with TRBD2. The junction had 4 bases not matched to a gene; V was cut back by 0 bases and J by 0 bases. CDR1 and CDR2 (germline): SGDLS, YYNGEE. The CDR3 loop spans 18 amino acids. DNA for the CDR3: TGTGCCAGCAGCGTAGATCCGGGACTAGCGGCGAACACCGGGGAGCTGTTTTTT. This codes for CASSVDPGLAANTGELFF.

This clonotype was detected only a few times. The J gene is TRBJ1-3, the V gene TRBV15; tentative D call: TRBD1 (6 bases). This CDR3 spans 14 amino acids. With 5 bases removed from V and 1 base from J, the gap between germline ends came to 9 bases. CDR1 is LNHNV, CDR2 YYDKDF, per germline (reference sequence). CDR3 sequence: CATSSGESGNTIYF. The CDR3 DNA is TGTGCCACCAGCTCAGGGGAATCTGGAAACACCATATATTTT.